Listed here are 20 T cell receptor beta chains from one sample, sequenced in a study of regulatory T cells in long-lasting Graves disease. iRepertoire HTBI primers and Arm-PCR of CDR3 regions built TCR beta libraries. A single record per CDR3 protein comes from TCRdb applying MiXCR to the multiplex PCR reads. Of more than 300,000 distinct CDR3 sequences listed, about a sixth were seen once; the top ten hold about 20%. As to time point: newly diagnosed GD, antithyroid drugs for less than 3 months. Construction of the TCR library relied on RNA isolated from PBMCs. The input for sequencing was peripheral blood mononuclear cells (PBMCs), taken at new diagnosis, from a patient treated with antithyroid drugs. Source of these receptors: a female donor with Graves disease.

This clonotype appeared many times. The chain couples TRBV27 to TRBJ2-1, with D possibly being TRBD2 (7 bases). The CDR3 spans 19 residues. Trimming left V 3 bases short and J 5 bases short, with 26 bases between. The germline V gene encodes CDR1 MNHEY and CDR2 SMNVEV (reference sequence). The chain's CDR3 is CASSFVRGGVRRRDNEQFF. In DNA form, the CDR3 reads TGTGCCAGCAGTTTCGTCAGAGGGGGGGTACGGCGGCGCGACAATGAGCAGTTCTTC.

The V and J genes are TRBV7-9 and TRBJ1-2, with 8 bases lining up with TRBD1. This CDR3 has 15 amino acids. The germline V gene has CDR1 SEHNR and CDR2 FQNEAQ (reference sequence). V shed 6 bases, J shed 2 bases, and the junction held 8 bases outside the gene matches. CDR3 loop: CASSGDRGPNYGYTF. CDR3 DNA sequence: TGTGCCAGCAGTGGAGACAGGGGTCCGAACTATGGCTACACCTTC.

This clonotype has a count of ten or more. This chain uses TRBV28 with TRBJ2-1; TRBD1 or TRBD2 may be the D gene (6 bases each). CDR3 length: 15 amino acids. Trimming cost V 3 bases and J 8 bases, with 17 bases left between them. Germline V lookup: CDR1 MDHEN, CDR2 SYDVKM. The CDR3 DNA is TGTGCCAGCAGTTTGTCCCGGGGGCCTTTTGATGAGCAGTTCTTC. Amino acid sequence: CASSLSRGPFDEQFF. The full variable domain, completed using reference TRBV28 and TRBJ2-1, is DVKVTQSSRYLVKRTGEKVFLECVQDMDHENMFWYRQDPGLGLRLIYFSYDVKMKEKGDIPEGYSVSREKKERFSLILESASTNQTSMYLCASSLSRGPFDEQFFGPGTRLTVL.

This clonotype was picked up many times. This chain links TRBV28 with TRBJ2-2; D unclear. CDR3 length: 17 residues. Germline assignment: CDR1 MDHEN and CDR2 SYDVKM. V dropped 5 bases and J dropped 2 bases, with 18 bases sitting between them. CDR3 sequence (DNA): TGTGCCAGCAGTACACCCTCTAGGTGGAAAAACACCGGGGAGCTGTTTTTT. This encodes CASSTPSRWKNTGELFF.

This clonotype was detected many times. The V and J genes are TRBV20-1 and TRBJ2-3, with D unresolved. The CDR3 runs 15 residues. The germline V gene has CDR1 DFQATT and CDR2 SNEGSKA (reference sequence). V lost 7 bases to trimming and J lost 5 bases, with 22 bases between them. The CDR3 spells CSVRPPEHLGDTQYF. For the CDR3, the DNA is TGCAGTGTCCGACCCCCCGAGCACCTTGGAGATACGCAGTATTTT.

This clonotype appeared many times. The V call is TRBV28, the J call TRBJ2-3; TRBD2 aligns across 14 bases. Trimming took 5 bases from V and 2 from J; bases not matched to a gene: 3. The CDR3 has 16 amino acids. Germline CDR1 reads MDHEN; CDR2 reads SYDVKM. The DNA of the CDR3 is TGTGCCAGCAGTCGACTAGCGGGAGGGTACACAGATACGCAGTATTTT. The encoded protein is CASSRLAGGYTDTQYF. The full variable domain, in which reference TRBV28 and TRBJ2-3 provide the parts outside the CDR3, is DVKVTQSSRYLVKRTGEKVFLECVQDMDHENMFWYRQDPGLGLRLIYFSYDVKMKEKGDIPEGYSVSREKKERFSLILESASTNQTSMYLCASSRLAGGYTDTQYFGPGTRLTVL.

This clonotype was recorded many times. The chain joins TRBV7-8 to TRBJ2-2; D gene unclear. The CDR3 spans 13 residues. Per the germline V gene, CDR1 is SGHVS and CDR2 is FQNEAQ. Trimming cost V 6 bases and J 5 bases, with 10 bases left between them. CDR3 sequence (DNA): TGTGCCAGCAGACTGGGAAGTACCGGGGAGCTGTTTTTT. Protein: CASRLGSTGELFF.

This clonotype showed up just a few times. The V and J genes are TRBV27 and TRBJ2-6, with D tentatively TRBD1 or TRBD2 (5 bases each). Trimming removed 8 bases at V and 0 bases at J, with 20 bases between. There are 18 residues in the CDR3. Per the germline V gene, CDR1 is MNHEY and CDR2 is SMNVEV (reference sequence). CDR3 DNA: TGTGCCAGCCCACGCAACGAGGAAGGGACCTCTGGGGCCAACGTCCTGACTTTC. This sequence encodes CASPRNEEGTSGANVLTF.

This clonotype was detected many times. This sequence joins TRBV5-5 and TRBJ2-3; D possibly corresponds to TRBD2 (5 bases). CDR3 length: 16 amino acids. V dropped 0 bases and J dropped 4 bases, with 15 bases sitting between them. CDR1 SGHKS and CDR2 YYEKEE come from the germline V gene (reference sequence). CDR3 protein: CASSLGPTMTPDTQYF. The CDR3 region has the DNA TGTGCCAGCAGCTTGGGTCCGACTATGACCCCAGATACGCAGTATTTT.

This clonotype was counted many times. This rearrangement joins TRBV4-1 to TRBJ1-5, with no clear D. Germline V gives CDR1 MGHRA, CDR2 YSYEKL. V lost 2 bases and J lost 0, with 5 bases in between. The CDR3 consists of 14 residues. CDR3 DNA sequence: TGCGCCAGCAGCCAAAGTCATAGCAATCAGCCCCAGCATTTT. Its protein product is CASSQSHSNQPQHF.

The chain joins TRBV29-1 to TRBJ2-7; 8 positions match TRBD1. Germline V gene sequence: CDR1 SQVTM, CDR2 ANQGSEA. The CDR3 spans 14 residues. V trimming: 3 bases; J trimming: 2 bases; junction bases outside the gene matches: 6. For the CDR3, the DNA is TGCAGCGTTGAGGGGGACAGGTACACCTACGAGCAGTACTTC. Its protein is CSVEGDRYTYEQYF.

This clonotype was seen a few times. This rearrangement joins TRBV28 to TRBJ2-5; 11 bases match TRBD2. The CDR3 length is 15 residues. V dropped 6 bases and J dropped 2; count of bases not matched to a gene: 5. Germline V gene sequence: CDR1 MDHEN, CDR2 SYDVKM. CDR3 bases: TGTGCCAGCAGGCTGGGACTAGCGGATCAAGAGACCCAGTACTTC. Translated: CASRLGLADQETQYF.

The J gene is TRBJ1-6, the V gene TRBV15, with D possibly being TRBD1 (5 bases). V was shortened by 3 bases and J by 10 bases, with 13 bases between the two germline ends. From germline, CDR1 is LNHNV and CDR2 YYDKDF (reference sequence). The CDR3 is 14 amino acids. For the CDR3, the DNA is TGTGCCACCAGCAGTAGGGGAGGCGGGTCACCCCTCCACTTT. This encodes CATSSRGGGSPLHF. Complete variable domain (other parts from reference TRBV15 and TRBJ1-6): DAMVIQNPRYQVTQFGKPVTLSCSQTLNHNVMYWYQQKSSQAPKLLFHYYDKDFNNEADTPDNFQSRRPNTSFCFLDIRSPGLGDTAMYLCATSSRGGGSPLHFGNGTRLTVT.

This chain connects TRBV6-2 or TRBV6-3 to TRBJ2-3; 11 positions agree with TRBD1. Germline V lookup: CDR1 MNHEY, CDR2 SVGEGT. Unmatched junction bases numbered 2, after V lost 0 bases and J lost 3 bases. The CDR3 has 16 residues. The CDR3 coding sequence is TGTGCCAGCAGTTACTCTGGACAGGGGGCGACAGATACGCAGTATTTT. Translating gives CASSYSGQGATDTQYF.

This clonotype was counted at least ten times. The chain links TRBV6-1 to TRBJ1-1, with 7 bases fitting TRBD1. CDR3 length: 16 amino acids. V was pared by 5 bases and J by 0 bases, with 9 bases of the junction left unmatched. The germline CDR1 and CDR2 sequences are MNHNS and SASEGT. In DNA form, the CDR3 reads TGTGCCAGCAGTCTTATACCGGGACAGATGAACACTGAAGCTTTCTTT. Its protein is CASSLIPGQMNTEAFF.

In its sample, this clonotype was seen many times. The V call is TRBV9, the J call TRBJ1-1, with D unclear. Germline values: CDR1 SGDLS, CDR2 YYNGEE. V was clipped by 0 bases and J by 4 bases, with 16 bases between them. This CDR3 has 16 residues. CDR3 in amino acids: CASSVATQVDGTEAFF. The CDR3 bases are TGTGCCAGCAGCGTAGCTACGCAGGTAGACGGCACTGAAGCTTTCTTT.

This clonotype was counted at least ten times. The genes are TRBV27 and TRBJ2-5; a weak D match, TRBD1 (6 bases). Germline assignment: CDR1 MNHEY and CDR2 SMNVEV (reference sequence). The CDR3 spans 15 residues. V dropped 5 bases and J dropped 1 base, with 14 bases sitting between them. The CDR3 here is CASSPGHPIQETQYF. The CDR3 DNA is TGTGCCAGCAGTCCGGGACATCCGATCCAAGAGACCCAGTACTTC.

This clonotype was seen at least ten times. This sequence joins TRBV11-2 and TRBJ1-6; D is uncertain. The CDR3 consists of 11 residues. Germline CDR1 reads SGHAT; CDR2 reads FQNNGV. V lost 5 bases, J lost 11 bases, and 7 bases lay in between. CDR3: CASSKSAPLHF. The CDR3, as DNA: TGTGCCAGCAGCAAAAGTGCACCCCTCCACTTT.

This clonotype was seen only a few times. The rearrangement links TRBV18 to TRBJ1-4, with D unclear. Trimming removed 4 bases from V and 0 bases from J, with 6 bases in between. Germline loops: CDR1 KGHSH, CDR2 LQKENI. The CDR3 runs to 14 residues. CDR3 amino acids: CASSRETTNEKLFF. CDR3 nucleotide sequence: TGTGCCAGCTCACGAGAAACAACTAATGAAAAACTGTTTTTT.

The table lists this clonotype with many counts. This sequence joins TRBV20-1 and TRBJ2-3; 9 bases align to TRBD1. V lost 5 bases and J lost 6; bases outside the gene matches: 9. CDR1 DFQATT and CDR2 SNEGSKA come from the germline V gene (reference sequence). The CDR3 is 14 amino acids. The CDR3 is CSAPRTGAMDTQYF. The CDR3 nucleotides are TGCAGTGCTCCGCGGACAGGGGCGATGGATACGCAGTATTTT.